A single sample gave rise to the 15 T cell receptor beta chains below, sequenced in a study of blood T cell repertoires in COVID-19. The repertoire was sequenced with immunoSEQ multiplex PCR; TCRdb's copy has only in-frame clones and lacks some. The sample holds approximately 70,000 clones; approximately 91% are singletons and the top ten take 10% to 15%. The sequenced sample was peripheral blood. These receptors were taken from a human donor with active COVID-19. The donor label of this sample is uncertain.

Comments on this clone: Additional DNA sequences in this sample encode the identical CDR3. CDR3 protein: CASSKTSSTDTQYF. The CDR3 bases are TGTGCCAGCAGCAAGACAAGTAGCACAGATACGCAGTATTTT. This chain links TRBV28 with TRBJ2-3; D uncertain. The CDR3 is made up of 14 amino acids. Trimming took 6 bases from V and 0 from J, leaving 10 bases between them. CDR1 and CDR2 from the germline V gene are MDHEN and SYDVKM.

The gene calls are TRBV30 and TRBJ2-1; maybe TRBD1 (7 bases). Trimming left V 2 bases short and J 8 bases short, with 13 bases between. CDR1 and CDR2 from the germline V gene are GTSNPN and SVGIG (reference sequence). The CDR3 extends over 13 amino acids. The CDR3 DNA reads as TGTGCCTGGAGTCCAGGGGGGATCGATGAGCAGTTCTTC. Translating gives CAWSPGGIDEQFF.

This clone was found once. The J gene is TRBJ2-7, the V gene TRBV5-4; TRBD2 aligns across 7 bases. V shed 5 bases and J 0 bases; nucleotides not matched to a gene: 2. Germline CDR1 and CDR2: SGHNT and YYREEE (reference sequence). CDR3 length equals 13 residues. The CDR3 DNA sequence: TGTGCCAGCAGACGCGGGAGCTCCTACGAGCAGTACTTC. It is translated as CASRRGSSYEQYF.

The chain couples TRBV5-1 to TRBJ1-1, with TRBD1 as a possible D gene (5 bases). Germline-derived CDR1 and CDR2 are SGHRS and YFSETQ. V was cut by 6 bases and J by 2 bases, with 11 bases left in between. The CDR3 runs to 13 residues. CDR3 loop: CASNPGQNTEAFF. Written as DNA, the CDR3 is TGCGCCAGCAACCCTGGACAAAACACTGAAGCTTTCTTT.

This chain uses TRBV7-2 with TRBJ2-7, with TRBD2 identical over 8 bases. Per the germline V gene, CDR1 is SGHTA and CDR2 is FQGNSA. V lost 1 base and J lost 1; bases outside the gene matches: 9. The CDR3 sequence is 17 residues long. This CDR3 reads CASSLVHSGEGSYEQYF. CDR3 bases: TGTGCCAGCAGCTTAGTTCATAGCGGGGAAGGGTCCTACGAGCAGTACTTC.

J is TRBJ2-5 and V is TRBV7-7, with TRBD1 identical over 7 bases. Germline assignment: CDR1 SSHAT and CDR2 FNYEAQ (reference sequence). This CDR3 contains 15 residues. The V and J ends lost 1 base and 4 bases, in that order; junction bases with no gene match: 6. The CDR3 spells CASSLGVGGVETQYF. Written as DNA, the CDR3 is TGTGCCAGCAGCTTAGGAGTAGGGGGCGTAGAGACCCAGTACTTC.

This sequence joins TRBV19 and TRBJ2-3, with 12 bases identical to TRBD2. CDR3 length equals 15 residues. Looked up from germline, CDR1 is LNHDA and CDR2 is SQIVND (reference sequence). The ends lost 5 bases at V and 5 bases at J; junction bases unmatched: 5. This CDR3 reads CASSEGLAGLDTQYF. CDR3 bases: TGTGCCAGTAGTGAGGGACTAGCGGGTTTAGATACGCAGTATTTT.

This clone was seen only once. The chain links TRBV18 to TRBJ2-1; no definite D call. V gave up 3 bases and J gave up 9 bases, with 9 bases separating them. The germline V gene encodes CDR1 KGHSH and CDR2 LQKENI. This CDR3 is 12 amino acids long. This CDR3 is CASSPRSAEQFF. The CDR3 bases are TGTGCCAGCTCACCGAGAAGCGCTGAGCAGTTCTTC. Filled out from reference TRBV18 and TRBJ2-1, the complete variable domain reads NAGVMQNPRHLVRRRGQEARLRCSPMKGHSHVYWYRQLPEEGLKFMVYLQKENIIDESGMPKERFSAEFPKEGPSILRIQQVVRGDSAAYFCASSPRSAEQFFGPGTRLTVL.

The V call is TRBV5-1, the J call TRBJ2-7, with 7 bases lining up with TRBD2. From germline, CDR1 is SGHRS and CDR2 YFSETQ. With V trimmed by 0 bases and J by 4 bases, 1 base remained unmatched. CDR3 length: 13 amino acids. CDR3 protein: CASSLGREYEQYF. The DNA for the CDR3 is TGCGCCAGCAGCTTGGGGCGGGAGTACGAGCAGTACTTC.

This sequence joins TRBV28 and TRBJ2-7, with no clear D. The length of the CDR3 is 15 residues. Trimming left V 10 bases short and J 3 bases short, with 22 bases between. Germline CDR1 and CDR2: MDHEN and SYDVKM. The DNA of the CDR3 is TGTGCCACTGTAAGAGGCCCATCAACTAACTACGAGCAGTACTTC. This sequence encodes CATVRGPSTNYEQYF.

This rearrangement joins TRBV28 to TRBJ1-4; a possible D gene is TRBD1 (5 bases). In germline, CDR1 is MDHEN, CDR2 SYDVKM. The V gene lost 4 bases and the J gene lost 8 bases, with 17 bases spanning the gap. CDR3 length: 15 amino acids. CDR3 sequence reads: CASSYPGGGDEKLFF. The CDR3 DNA is TGTGCCAGCAGTTACCCCGGGGGTGGTGACGAAAAACTGTTTTTT. Variable domain in full (rest from reference TRBV28 and TRBJ1-4): DVKVTQSSRYLVKRTGEKVFLECVQDMDHENMFWYRQDPGLGLRLIYFSYDVKMKEKGDIPEGYSVSREKKERFSLILESASTNQTSMYLCASSYPGGGDEKLFFGSGTQLSVL.

This sequence joins TRBV10-3 and TRBJ1-1; TRBD1 is a possible D gene (6 bases). The germline CDR1 and CDR2 sequences are ENHRY and SYGVKD. The CDR3 runs to 12 residues. The V gene lost 6 bases and the J gene lost 3 bases, with 8 bases spanning the gap. CDR3 in amino acids: CAISAGDTEAFF. CDR3 DNA: TGTGCCATCAGCGCAGGGGACACTGAAGCTTTCTTT.

This rearrangement joins TRBV11-2 to TRBJ2-5; D is possibly TRBD1 (6 bases). This CDR3 is 17 amino acids long. In germline, CDR1 is SGHAT, CDR2 FQNNGV. The V end was cut by 3 bases, the J end by 5 bases, with 22 bases between. In DNA, the CDR3 is TGTGCCAGCAGCTTTCGTCGGGTGCAGGGGATGGGGGAGACCCAGTACTTC. Its translation is CASSFRRVQGMGETQYF.

This chain links TRBV7-2 with TRBJ2-7, with D perhaps TRBD2 (7 bases). There are 14 residues in the CDR3. Trimming shortened V by 5 bases and J by 2 bases, and 13 bases separated the two germline ends. CDR1 SGHTA and CDR2 FQGNSA come from the germline V gene. CDR3 region: CASSQSGGPYEQYF. Written as DNA, the CDR3 is TGTGCCAGCAGCCAGTCGGGGGGCCCCTACGAGCAGTACTTC.

The chain recombines TRBV6-5 with TRBJ1-4; 9 nucleotides match TRBD1. V gave up 6 bases and J gave up 8 bases; unmatched junction bases: 7. CDR1 is MNHEY, CDR2 SVGAGI, per germline. CDR3 length: 14 residues. CDR3 loop: CASSPDRGGEKLFF. The CDR3 coding sequence is TGTGCCAGCAGCCCGGACAGGGGAGGGGAAAAACTGTTTTTT.